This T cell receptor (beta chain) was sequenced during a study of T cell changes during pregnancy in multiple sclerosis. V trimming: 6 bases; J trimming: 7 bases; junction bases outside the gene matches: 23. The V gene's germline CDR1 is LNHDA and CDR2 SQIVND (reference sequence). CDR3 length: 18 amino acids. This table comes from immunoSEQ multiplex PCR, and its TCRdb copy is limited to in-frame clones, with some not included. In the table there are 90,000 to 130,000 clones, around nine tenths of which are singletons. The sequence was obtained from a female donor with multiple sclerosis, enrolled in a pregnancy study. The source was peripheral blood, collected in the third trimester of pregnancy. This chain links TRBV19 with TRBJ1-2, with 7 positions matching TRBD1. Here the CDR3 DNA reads TGTGCCAGTAGCGACCCACCCGCTGGACGATTCCAGGGGGGTGGCTACACCTTC. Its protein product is CASSDPPAGRFQGGGYTF. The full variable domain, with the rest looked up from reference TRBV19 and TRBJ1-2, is DGGITQSPKYLFRKEGQNVTLSCEQNLNHDAMYWYRQDPGQGLRLIYYSQIVNDFQKGDIAEGYSVSREKKESFPLTVTSAQKNPTAFYLCASSDPPAGRFQGGGYTFGSGTRLTVV.